This T cell receptor beta chain was found in a study of memory CD4+ T cells and cytomegalovirus serostatus. Study in general: Of the healthy Belgian adults, 8 to 10 were CMV seropositive and about 24 seronegative.

Under the authors' procedure: Out-of-frame sequences were removed, leaving about 2,300,000 distinct TCRbeta sequences. The data were produced by immunoSEQ multiplex PCR, yet TCRdb's version contains in-frame clones alone and is incomplete. V and J calls plus clone size are reproduced from that table; the DNA served to infer D and trimming. The table includes under 80,000 clones, 60% to 80% detected once. This CDR3 is built from 14 residues. In germline, CDR1 is KGHSH, CDR2 LQKENI. Trimming took 3 bases from V and 0 from J, leaving 8 bases between them. The sort gate was single viable CD3+CD4+CD8-CD45RO+ cells for memory CD4+ T cells. Donors' CMV status reflects serum IgG against pp150, pp28, p38, p52. On this clone itself: Other DNA sequences in the same sample also yield this CDR3.

Sequences were obtained from memory CD4+ T cells from blood. The rearrangement links TRBV18 to TRBJ1-1; no clear D. The clonotype was recovered from an adult in good health and CMV-seropositive. CDR3 sequence (DNA): TGTGCCAGCTCACCGGGTGGCGTGAACACTGAAGCTTTCTTT. It encodes CASSPGGVNTEAFF.